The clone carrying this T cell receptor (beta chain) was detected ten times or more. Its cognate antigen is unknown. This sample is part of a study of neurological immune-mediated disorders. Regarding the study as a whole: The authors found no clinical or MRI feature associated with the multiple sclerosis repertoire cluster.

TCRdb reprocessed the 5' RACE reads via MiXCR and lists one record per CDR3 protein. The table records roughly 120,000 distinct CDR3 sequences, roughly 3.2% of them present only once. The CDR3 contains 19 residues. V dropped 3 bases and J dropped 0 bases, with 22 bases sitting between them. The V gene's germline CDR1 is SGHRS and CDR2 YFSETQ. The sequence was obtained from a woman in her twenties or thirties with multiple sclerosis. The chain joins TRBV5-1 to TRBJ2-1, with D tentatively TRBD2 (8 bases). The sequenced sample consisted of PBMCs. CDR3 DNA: TGCGCCAGCAGCTGGGGACAGATAGCGGGGCAGAGCTCCTACAATGAGCAGTTCTTC. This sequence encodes CASSWGQIAGQSSYNEQFF.